What follows are 4 T cell receptor beta chains derived from one specimen sequenced in a study of blood T cell repertoires in COVID-19. Some clones are missing from TCRdb's copy, which holds only in-frame ones; the method was immunoSEQ multiplex PCR. The repertoire holds tens of thousands of clones, with 70% to 90% as singletons. Sequenced material: peripheral blood. These receptors were collected from an elderly woman with active or convalescent COVID-19.

V gene TRBV5-1 combines with J gene TRBJ2-7; 10 bases match TRBD1. The trim removed 0 bases at V and 1 base at J, leaving 1 base unmatched. This CDR3 contains 15 residues. Germline V gene data show CDR1 as SGHRS and CDR2 as YFSETQ. CDR3 region: CASSLGTGGSYEQYF. CDR3 DNA sequence: TGCGCCAGCAGCTTGGGGACAGGGGGATCCTACGAGCAGTACTTC.

The V gene is TRBV7-6, the J gene TRBJ1-4; 7 positions agree with TRBD1. Germline V lookup: CDR1 SGHVS, CDR2 FNYEAQ. J gave up 0 bases and V 6 bases, and 7 bases lay outside the gene matches. The CDR3 is 16 amino acids. CDR3 protein: CASSSQGFATNEKLFF. The CDR3 DNA is TGTGCCAGCAGTTCACAGGGGTTTGCAACTAATGAAAAACTGTTTTTT.

The V call is TRBV28, the J call TRBJ2-7; TRBD1 might be the D (5 bases). The CDR3 runs to 16 residues. V shed 5 bases and J shed 0 bases, with 17 bases lying between them. Per germline, CDR1 MDHEN and CDR2 SYDVKM. The CDR3 sequence is CASSIPGMKSSYEQYF. CDR3 DNA: TGTGCCAGCAGTATCCCAGGGATGAAGAGCTCCTACGAGCAGTACTTC.

The chain joins TRBV28 to TRBJ1-1; tentative D call: TRBD1 (5 bases). The CDR3 totals 12 residues. V lost 6 bases and J 5 bases, leaving 10 bases between the germline ends. CDR1 and CDR2 from the germline V gene are MDHEN and SYDVKM. The CDR3 DNA reads TGTGCCAGCAGAATCCAGGGAACTGAAGCTTTCTTT. Protein sequence: CASRIQGTEAFF. Using reference TRBV28 and TRBJ1-1 for the parts outside the CDR3, the full variable domain is DVKVTQSSRYLVKRTGEKVFLECVQDMDHENMFWYRQDPGLGLRLIYFSYDVKMKEKGDIPEGYSVSREKKERFSLILESASTNQTSMYLCASRIQGTEAFFGQGTRLTVV.